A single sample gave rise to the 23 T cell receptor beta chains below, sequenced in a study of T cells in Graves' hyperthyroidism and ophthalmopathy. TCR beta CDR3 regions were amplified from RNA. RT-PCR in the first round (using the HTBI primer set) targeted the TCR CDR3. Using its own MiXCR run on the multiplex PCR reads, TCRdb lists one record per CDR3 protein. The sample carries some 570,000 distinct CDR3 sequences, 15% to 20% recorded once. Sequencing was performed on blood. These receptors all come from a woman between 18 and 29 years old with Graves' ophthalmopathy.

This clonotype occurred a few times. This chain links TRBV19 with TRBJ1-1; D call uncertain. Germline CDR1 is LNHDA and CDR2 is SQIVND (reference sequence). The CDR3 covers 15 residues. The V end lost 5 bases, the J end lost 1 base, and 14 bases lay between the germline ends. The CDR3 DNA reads TGTGCCAGTAGTGAAGGACGCCGGCCGAACACTGAAGCTTTCTTT. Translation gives CASSEGRRPNTEAFF.

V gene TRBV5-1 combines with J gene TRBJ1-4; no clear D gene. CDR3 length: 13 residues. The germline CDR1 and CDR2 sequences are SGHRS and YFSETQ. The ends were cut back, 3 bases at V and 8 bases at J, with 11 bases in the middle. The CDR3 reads CASSWFTGEKLFF. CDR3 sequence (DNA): TGCGCCAGCAGCTGGTTTACGGGGGAAAAACTGTTTTTT.

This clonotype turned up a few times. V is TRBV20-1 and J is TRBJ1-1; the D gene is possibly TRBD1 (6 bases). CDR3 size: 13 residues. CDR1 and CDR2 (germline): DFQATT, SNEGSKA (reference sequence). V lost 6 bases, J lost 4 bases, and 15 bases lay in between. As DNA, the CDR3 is TGCAGTGCGAGCGCAGGGGAGAGCACTGAAGCTTTCTTT. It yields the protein CSASAGESTEAFF.

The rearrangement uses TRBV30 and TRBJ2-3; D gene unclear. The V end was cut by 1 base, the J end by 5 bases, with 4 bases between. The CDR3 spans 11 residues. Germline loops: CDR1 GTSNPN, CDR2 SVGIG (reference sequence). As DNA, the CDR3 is TGTGCCTGGAGTGGTCTAGATACGCAGTATTTT. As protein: CAWSGLDTQYF. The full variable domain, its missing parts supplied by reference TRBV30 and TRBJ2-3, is SQTIHQWPATLVQPVGSPLSLECTVEGTSNPNLYWYRQAAGRGLQLLFYSVGIGQISSEVPQNLSASRPQDRQFILSSKKLLLSDSGFYLCAWSGLDTQYFGPGTRLTVL.

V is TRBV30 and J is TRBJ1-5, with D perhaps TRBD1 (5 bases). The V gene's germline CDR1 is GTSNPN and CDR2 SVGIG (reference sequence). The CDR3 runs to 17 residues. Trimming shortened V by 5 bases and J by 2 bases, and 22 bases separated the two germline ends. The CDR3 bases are TGTGCCTGGGGGTTGGGGGTCTTATCTGACGGCAATCAGCCCCAGCATTTT. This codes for CAWGLGVLSDGNQPQHF.

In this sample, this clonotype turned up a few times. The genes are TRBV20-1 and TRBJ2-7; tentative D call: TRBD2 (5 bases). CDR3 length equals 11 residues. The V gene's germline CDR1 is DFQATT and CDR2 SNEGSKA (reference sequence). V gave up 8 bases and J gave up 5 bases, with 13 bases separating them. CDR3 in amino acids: CSTTPGDEQYF. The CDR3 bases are TGCAGTACTACCCCCGGGGACGAGCAGTACTTC.

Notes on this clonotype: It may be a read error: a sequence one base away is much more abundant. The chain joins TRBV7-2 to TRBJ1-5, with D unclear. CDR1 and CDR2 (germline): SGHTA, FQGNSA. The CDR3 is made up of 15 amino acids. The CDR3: CASSSRTSSNQPRHF. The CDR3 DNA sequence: TGTGCCAGCAGCTCTCGGACTTCTAGCAATCAGCCCCGGCATTTT.

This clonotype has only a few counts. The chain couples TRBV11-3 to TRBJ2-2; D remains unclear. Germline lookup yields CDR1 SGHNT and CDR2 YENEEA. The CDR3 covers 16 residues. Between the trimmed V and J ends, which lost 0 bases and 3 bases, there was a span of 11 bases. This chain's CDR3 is CASSLDGWIHTGELFF. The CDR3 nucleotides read TGTGCCAGCAGCTTAGATGGGTGGATACACACCGGGGAGCTGTTTTTT.

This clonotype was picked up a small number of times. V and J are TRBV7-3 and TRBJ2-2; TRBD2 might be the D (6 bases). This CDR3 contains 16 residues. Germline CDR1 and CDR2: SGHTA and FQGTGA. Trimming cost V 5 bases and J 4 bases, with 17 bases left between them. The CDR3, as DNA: TGTGCCAGCAGCCTCACGGGACCAGCGGGCACCGGGGAGCTGTTTTTT. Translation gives CASSLTGPAGTGELFF.

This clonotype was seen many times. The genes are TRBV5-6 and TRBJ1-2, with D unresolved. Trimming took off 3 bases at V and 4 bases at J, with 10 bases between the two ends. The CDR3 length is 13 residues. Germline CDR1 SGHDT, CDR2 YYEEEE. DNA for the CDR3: TGTGCCAGCAGCTCCCCCGGGATCTATGGCTACACCTTC. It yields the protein CASSSPGIYGYTF.

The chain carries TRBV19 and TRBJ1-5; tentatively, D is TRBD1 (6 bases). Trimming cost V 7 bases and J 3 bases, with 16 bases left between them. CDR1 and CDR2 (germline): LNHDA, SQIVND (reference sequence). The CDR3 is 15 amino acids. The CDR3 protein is CASKKQGRNNQPQHF. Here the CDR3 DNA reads TGTGCCAGTAAAAAACAGGGCAGAAACAATCAGCCCCAGCATTTT.

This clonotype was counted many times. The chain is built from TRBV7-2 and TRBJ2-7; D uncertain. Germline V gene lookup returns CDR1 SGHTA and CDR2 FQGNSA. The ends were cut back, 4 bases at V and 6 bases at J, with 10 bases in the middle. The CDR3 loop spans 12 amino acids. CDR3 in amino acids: CASSSFYGEQYF. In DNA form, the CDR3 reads TGTGCCAGCAGCTCCTTTTACGGCGAGCAGTACTTC.

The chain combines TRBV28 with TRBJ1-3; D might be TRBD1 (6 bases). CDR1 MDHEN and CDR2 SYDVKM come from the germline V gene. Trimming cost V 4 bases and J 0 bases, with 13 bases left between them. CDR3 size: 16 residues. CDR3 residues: CASSSEGHYSGNTIYF. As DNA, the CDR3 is TGTGCCAGCAGTTCTGAGGGACATTACTCTGGAAACACCATATATTTT.

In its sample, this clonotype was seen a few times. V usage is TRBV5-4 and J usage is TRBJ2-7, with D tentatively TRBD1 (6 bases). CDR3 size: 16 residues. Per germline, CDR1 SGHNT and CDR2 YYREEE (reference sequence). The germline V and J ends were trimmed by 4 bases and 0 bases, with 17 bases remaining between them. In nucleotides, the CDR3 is TGTGCCAGCAGCCGGAATGGACAGCTTAGCTCCTACGAGCAGTACTTC. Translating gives CASSRNGQLSSYEQYF.

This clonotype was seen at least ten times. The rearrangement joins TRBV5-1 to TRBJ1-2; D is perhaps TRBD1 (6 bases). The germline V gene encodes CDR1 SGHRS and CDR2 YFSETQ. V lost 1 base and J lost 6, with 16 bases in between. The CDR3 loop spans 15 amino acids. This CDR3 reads CASSLIASGGHGYTF. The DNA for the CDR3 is TGCGCCAGCAGCTTGATAGCGTCTGGGGGCCATGGCTACACCTTC.

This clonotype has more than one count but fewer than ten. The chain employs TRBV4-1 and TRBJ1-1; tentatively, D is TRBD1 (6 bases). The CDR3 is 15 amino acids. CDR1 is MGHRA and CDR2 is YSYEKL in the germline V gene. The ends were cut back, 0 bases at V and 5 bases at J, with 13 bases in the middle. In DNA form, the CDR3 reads TGCGCCAGCAGCCAAGAAAACAGGGCTCCGACTGAAGCTTTCTTT. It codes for CASSQENRAPTEAFF.

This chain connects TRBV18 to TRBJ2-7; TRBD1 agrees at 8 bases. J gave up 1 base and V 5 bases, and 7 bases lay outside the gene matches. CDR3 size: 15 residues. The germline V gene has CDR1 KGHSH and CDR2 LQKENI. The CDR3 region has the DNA TGTGCCAGCTCAGAGGGACAGGACTTGTCCTACGAGCAGTACTTC. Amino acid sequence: CASSEGQDLSYEQYF.

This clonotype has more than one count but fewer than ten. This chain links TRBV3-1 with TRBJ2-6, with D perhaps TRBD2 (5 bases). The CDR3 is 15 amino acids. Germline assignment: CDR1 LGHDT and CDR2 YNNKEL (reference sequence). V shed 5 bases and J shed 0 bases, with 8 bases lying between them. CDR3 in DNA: TGTGCCAGCAGCAAAGGGAGCTCTGGGGCCAACGTCCTGACTTTC. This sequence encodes CASSKGSSGANVLTF.

The CDR3 sequence is CASSPFGQGMNTEAFF. For the CDR3, the DNA is TGTGCCAGCAGCCCCTTTGGACAGGGGATGAACACTGAAGCTTTCTTT. The chain recombines TRBV12-3 or TRBV12-4 with TRBJ1-1, with TRBD1 identical over 9 bases. The trim removed 6 bases at V and 0 bases at J, leaving 8 bases unmatched. CDR3 length: 16 amino acids.

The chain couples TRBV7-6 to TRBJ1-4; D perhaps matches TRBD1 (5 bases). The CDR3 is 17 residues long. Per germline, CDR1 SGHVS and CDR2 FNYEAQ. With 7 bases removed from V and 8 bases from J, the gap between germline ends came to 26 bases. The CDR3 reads CASTDPTTDGGGEKLFF. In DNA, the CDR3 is TGTGCCAGCACAGACCCAACTACGGACGGCGGGGGAGAAAAACTGTTTTTT.

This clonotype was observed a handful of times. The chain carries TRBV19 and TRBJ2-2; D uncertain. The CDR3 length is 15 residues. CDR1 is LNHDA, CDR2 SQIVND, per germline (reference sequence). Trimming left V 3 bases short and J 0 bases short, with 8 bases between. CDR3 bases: TGTGCCAGTAGTATTCCCGGCGCGAACACCGGGGAGCTGTTTTTT. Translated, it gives CASSIPGANTGELFF.

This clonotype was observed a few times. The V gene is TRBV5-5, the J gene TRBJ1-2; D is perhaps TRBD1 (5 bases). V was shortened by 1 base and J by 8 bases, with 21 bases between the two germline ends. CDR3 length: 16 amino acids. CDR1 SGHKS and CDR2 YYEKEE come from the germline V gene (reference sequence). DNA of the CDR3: TGTGCCAGCAGCTTGCCTGACAGACCTGTCGTGGGAGGCTACACCTTC. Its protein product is CASSLPDRPVVGGYTF.

Here the CDR3 DNA reads TGTGCCAGCAGTACCGGACAGGGGGGTCAGCCCCAGCATTTT. Translating gives CASSTGQGGQPQHF. The rearrangement joins TRBV5-6 to TRBJ1-5, with 10 bases matching TRBD1. This CDR3 has 14 amino acids. CDR1 and CDR2 (germline): SGHDT, YYEEEE. Trimming at V came to 5 bases and at J to 6 bases, leaving 5 bases not matched to a gene.